The 20 T cell receptor beta chains in this list originate from one sample, sequenced in a study of blood T cell repertoires in COVID-19. Profiled with immunoSEQ multiplex PCR; TCRdb holds only in-frame clones, not every one. The sample shows around 100,000 clones, 84% of them seen only once. Sample: peripheral blood. The receptor set was obtained from a woman aged 55-75 years with acute or convalescent COVID-19.

The rearrangement joins TRBV29-1 to TRBJ2-3; tentative D call: TRBD1 (5 bases). The CDR3 totals 13 residues. Between the trimmed V and J ends, which lost 3 bases and 2 bases, there was a span of 9 bases. Germline CDR1 and CDR2: SQVTM and ANQGSEA. CDR3 DNA: TGCAGCGTTGAGGTGGACATCACAGATACGCAGTATTTT. It translates to CSVEVDITDTQYF.

The chain couples TRBV9 to TRBJ2-5; no reliable D call. With 4 bases removed from V and 4 bases from J, the gap between germline ends came to 14 bases. The CDR3 consists of 14 residues. Looked up from germline, CDR1 is SGDLS and CDR2 is YYNGEE. The CDR3 region has the DNA TGTGCCAGCAGCATGAGGCCCGTCCGAGAGACCCAGTACTTC. Protein product: CASSMRPVRETQYF. Together with reference TRBV9 and TRBJ2-5, the CDR3 gives the full variable domain: DSGVTQTPKHLITATGQRVTLRCSPRSGDLSVYWYQQSLDQGLQFLIQYYNGEERAKGNILERFSAQQFPDLHSELNLSSLELGDSALYFCASSMRPVRETQYFGPGTRLLVL.

The gene calls are TRBV9 and TRBJ2-3; D unclear. Trimming removed 2 bases from V and 2 bases from J, with 9 bases in between. From germline, CDR1 is SGDLS and CDR2 YYNGEE. There are 14 residues in the CDR3. CDR3 in DNA: TGTGCCAGCAGCGTCAGACATCTCACAGATACGCAGTATTTT. It yields the protein CASSVRHLTDTQYF.

The chain is built from TRBV5-1 and TRBJ1-1; tentative D call: TRBD1 (5 bases). This CDR3 has 14 residues. Germline CDR1 SGHRS, CDR2 YFSETQ. The V and J ends lost 3 bases and 3 bases respectively, with 12 bases between them. The CDR3 here is CASSWGVSDTEAFF. The CDR3, as DNA: TGCGCCAGCAGCTGGGGCGTTTCGGACACTGAAGCTTTCTTT.

The chain carries TRBV5-4 and TRBJ2-2, with 8 bases lining up with TRBD1. Losses at the gene ends were 2 bases for V and 0 bases for J; bases not matched to a gene: 3. The CDR3 extends over 16 amino acids. The germline V gene has CDR1 SGHNT and CDR2 YYREEE (reference sequence). In DNA form, the CDR3 reads TGTGCCAGCAGCTTTGGCAGGGGGCCGAACACCGGGGAGCTGTTTTTT. Its protein product is CASSFGRGPNTGELFF.

The chain has TRBV19 and TRBJ1-2; possibly TRBD1 for D (6 bases). CDR1 is LNHDA, CDR2 SQIVND, per germline (reference sequence). CDR3 length: 14 residues. Trimming pared 2 bases from V and 2 bases from J, leaving 9 bases between. The CDR3 region has the DNA TGTGCCAGTAGTATAACTGACAGGAACTATGGCTACACCTTC. Translation: CASSITDRNYGYTF.

V gene TRBV3-1 (or the pseudogene TRBV3-2) combines with J gene TRBJ1-2; D is undetermined. Germline values: CDR1 LGHDT, CDR2 YNNKEL (reference sequence). Trimming shortened V by 0 bases and J by 7 bases, and 27 bases separated the two germline ends. The CDR3 contains 19 residues. In DNA form, the CDR3 reads TGTGCCAGCAGCCAAGAAAGATGGGAGCAGGCCCCCTTGGATATTGGCTACACCTTC. The encoded protein is CASSQERWEQAPLDIGYTF.

This chain connects TRBV15 to TRBJ1-4; D uncertain. Germline lookup yields CDR1 LNHNV and CDR2 YYDKDF (reference sequence). V lost 0 bases to trimming and J lost 7 bases, with 12 bases between them. The CDR3 extends over 15 amino acids. The CDR3 sequence is CATSREPRVAEKLFF. CDR3 sequence (DNA): TGTGCCACCAGCAGAGAGCCTCGGGTAGCTGAAAAACTGTTTTTT.

The V and J genes are TRBV30 and TRBJ1-2; perhaps TRBD1 as D (5 bases). V was cut by 5 bases and J by 3 bases, with 16 bases left in between. The CDR3 totals 14 residues. Germline CDR1 is GTSNPN and CDR2 is SVGIG (reference sequence). CDR3 in DNA: TGTGCCTGGGCCCTGTGGGAGGGGTACTATGGCTACACCTTC. It encodes CAWALWEGYYGYTF. The full variable domain, completed using reference TRBV30 and TRBJ1-2, is SQTIHQWPATLVQPVGSPLSLECTVEGTSNPNLYWYRQAAGRGLQLLFYSVGIGQISSEVPQNLSASRPQDRQFILSSKKLLLSDSGFYLCAWALWEGYYGYTFGSGTRLTVV.

The V gene is TRBV3-1 (or the pseudogene TRBV3-2), the J gene TRBJ1-4, with D maybe TRBD1 (5 bases). The germline V gene has CDR1 LGHDT and CDR2 YNNKEL (reference sequence). The CDR3 has 18 amino acids. V shed 0 bases and J shed 7 bases, with 21 bases lying between them. CDR3 protein: CASSQDISILGGIEKLFF. The CDR3 coding sequence is TGTGCCAGCAGCCAAGATATTTCGATATTGGGGGGGATTGAAAAACTGTTTTTT.

This rearrangement joins TRBV5-1 to TRBJ2-5; D might be TRBD2 (5 bases). This CDR3 contains 13 residues. V dropped 6 bases and J dropped 1 base, with 10 bases sitting between them. Germline V gene sequence: CDR1 SGHRS, CDR2 YFSETQ. CDR3 sequence reads: CASKDSSQETQYF. CDR3 coding DNA: TGCGCCAGCAAGGACTCCTCCCAAGAGACCCAGTACTTC. The full variable domain, rest sourced from reference TRBV5-1 and TRBJ2-5, is KAGVTQTPRYLIKTRGQQVTLSCSPISGHRSVSWYQQTPGQGLQFLFEYFSETQRNKGNFPGRFSGRQFSNSRSEMNVSTLELGDSALYLCASKDSSQETQYFGPGTRLLVL.

The chain is built from TRBV7-9 and TRBJ2-7; D possibly corresponds to TRBD2 (5 bases). CDR3 length: 14 amino acids. The germline V gene encodes CDR1 SEHNR and CDR2 FQNEAQ (reference sequence). Trimming stripped 4 bases from V and 0 bases from J, with 10 bases between. The CDR3 DNA follows: TGTGCCAGCAGCTCCGGTGGAGGCTCCTACGAGCAGTACTTC. Translation gives CASSSGGGSYEQYF.

The chain combines TRBV4-3 with TRBJ1-5; no definite D call. The CDR3 contains 14 residues. Looked up from germline, CDR1 is LGHNA and CDR2 is YSLEER. Trimming took off 0 bases at V and 6 bases at J, with 9 bases between the two ends. The CDR3 loop reads CASSQDTVSQPQHF. CDR3 nucleotides: TGCGCCAGCAGCCAAGATACCGTCAGTCAGCCCCAGCATTTT.

The chain combines TRBV7-8 with TRBJ2-1, with 10 bases aligning to TRBD2. The CDR3 is 20 amino acids. Unmatched junction bases numbered 22, after V lost 5 bases and J lost 6 bases. Germline values: CDR1 SGHVS, CDR2 FQNEAQ. Here the CDR3 DNA reads TGTGCCAGCAGCGCTCCTCTAGCGGGGGCCCTCCTCCGAGACCCCAATGAGCAGTTCTTC. This encodes CASSAPLAGALLRDPNEQFF.

V usage is TRBV3-1 (or the pseudogene TRBV3-2) and J usage is TRBJ1-1, with D perhaps TRBD1 (5 bases). Per germline, CDR1 LGHDT and CDR2 YNNKEL (reference sequence). The CDR3 length is 14 residues. Trimming stripped 4 bases from V and 1 base from J, with 10 bases between. The CDR3 bases are TGTGCCAGCAGCCCGCCGACAGAGAACACTGAAGCTTTCTTT. This gives the protein CASSPPTENTEAFF.

This clone was found once. The rearrangement joins TRBV4-1 to TRBJ1-4, with TRBD1 identical over 10 bases. The CDR3 covers 16 residues. V shed 2 bases, J shed 7 bases, and the junction held 7 bases outside the gene matches. Germline loops: CDR1 MGHRA, CDR2 YSYEKL. The CDR3 DNA sequence: TGCGCCAGCAGCCAAAAACTCCGGGACAGGGGTGAAAAACTGTTTTTT. This translates into CASSQKLRDRGEKLFF.

The chain recombines TRBV18 with TRBJ1-3, with D possibly matching TRBD1 (6 bases). Germline lookup yields CDR1 KGHSH and CDR2 LQKENI. V was cut by 1 base and J by 0 bases, with 10 bases left in between. The CDR3 is 16 residues long. CDR3 nucleotides: TGTGCCAGCTCACCACAGGACAGATTCTCTGGAAACACCATATATTTT. It specifies CASSPQDRFSGNTIYF. Complete variable domain (other parts from reference TRBV18 and TRBJ1-3): NAGVMQNPRHLVRRRGQEARLRCSPMKGHSHVYWYRQLPEEGLKFMVYLQKENIIDESGMPKERFSAEFPKEGPSILRIQQVVRGDSAAYFCASSPQDRFSGNTIYFGEGSWLTVV.

The V and J genes are TRBV30 and TRBJ1-5; TRBD1 aligns across 8 bases. V lost 2 bases to trimming and J lost 2 bases; unmatched junction nucleotides: 2. CDR1 and CDR2 (germline): GTSNPN, SVGIG (reference sequence). The CDR3 is 14 amino acids. CDR3 coding DNA: TGTGCCTGGAGTTCGGACAGGGGCAATCAGCCCCAGCATTTT. Translating gives CAWSSDRGNQPQHF.

V gene TRBV7-9 combines with J gene TRBJ2-1; D ambiguous. V lost 5 bases and J 5 bases, leaving 10 bases between the germline ends. Looked up from germline, CDR1 is SEHNR and CDR2 is FQNEAQ (reference sequence). The CDR3 contains 13 residues. The CDR3 here is CASSPASNNEQFF. CDR3 nucleotide sequence: TGTGCCAGCAGCCCCGCGTCGAACAATGAGCAGTTCTTC.

The chain has TRBV19 and TRBJ2-1; maybe TRBD2 (7 bases). Germline lookup yields CDR1 LNHDA and CDR2 SQIVND (reference sequence). The CDR3 has 17 residues. Between the trimmed V and J ends, which lost 6 bases and 8 bases, there was a span of 26 bases. CDR3 sequence reads: CASSPYPGGLRTDEQFF. As DNA, the CDR3 is TGTGCCAGTAGCCCCTACCCCGGGGGGCTTAGGACGGATGAGCAGTTCTTC.